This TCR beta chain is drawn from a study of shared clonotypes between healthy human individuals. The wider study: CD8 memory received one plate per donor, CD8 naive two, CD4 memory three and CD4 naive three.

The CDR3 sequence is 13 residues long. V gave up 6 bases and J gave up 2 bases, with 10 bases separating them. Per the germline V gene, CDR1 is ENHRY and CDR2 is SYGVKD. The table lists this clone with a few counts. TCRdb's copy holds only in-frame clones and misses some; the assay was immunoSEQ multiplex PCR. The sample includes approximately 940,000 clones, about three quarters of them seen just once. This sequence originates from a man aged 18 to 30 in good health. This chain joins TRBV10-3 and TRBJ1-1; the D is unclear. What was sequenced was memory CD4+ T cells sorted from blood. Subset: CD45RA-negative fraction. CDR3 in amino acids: CAIRSGFNTEAFF. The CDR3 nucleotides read TGTGCCATCAGATCGGGCTTTAACACTGAAGCTTTCTTT.